This T cell receptor (beta chain) was sequenced in a study of cytomegalovirus exposure and HLA in healthy donors. On the study more broadly: About 79 million unique TCRs from HLA-typed donors were held in an early data release. Whole-study results and caveats: Beyond CMV serostatus, there was no information to go on about immune exposure. Later work found that TCR association rates differed between HLA loci; DRB1 had the most and HLA-C the fewest.

Sampled while nominally healthy, donors likely had unrecorded immune exposures. This clone was seen more than once but under ten times. Its antigen is unidentified. The germline V gene has CDR1 SGHVS and CDR2 FQNEAQ. After removal of 4 bases from V and 6 bases from J, the junction contained 8 bases not matched to a gene. The length of the CDR3 is 15 residues. The study ran its PCR with 60 Vbeta and 13 Jbeta primers. Clones were read by immunoSEQ multiplex PCR, and TCRdb kept only the in-frame ones, dropping some. The sample holds roughly 130,000 clones; 70% to 85% are singletons and the top ten take 2.7%.

This chain connects TRBV7-8 to TRBJ1-1; 10 bases align to TRBD1. The source of this sequence is a boy younger than 10 in good health and CMV-seronegative. The specimen was PBMCs. The CDR3 protein is CASSSGTGEWAEAFF. The DNA of the CDR3 is TGTGCCAGCAGCTCCGGGACAGGGGAGTGGGCTGAAGCTTTCTTT.